The 31 T cell receptor beta chains presented below share a single source sample, sequenced in a study of shared clonotypes between healthy human individuals. Terminally differentiated effector memory CD45RA+ cells were left out of the naive CD8 fraction, which was CD45RO-negative and positively selected for CCR7. Data came from immunoSEQ multiplex PCR; TCRdb stores just in-frame clones and leaves some out. The sample records about 2.2 million clones, 93% being singletons. Sequencing was done on a sample of naive CD8+ T cells from PBMCs. These receptors were taken from a man between 18 and 29 years old in good health. Some clones in this sample may be carry-over from other donors' samples.

The V and J genes are TRBV14 and TRBJ2-7; TRBD2 agrees at 11 bases. The CDR3 length is 15 residues. The V and J ends lost 0 bases and 4 bases, in that order; junction bases with no gene match: 2. Per the germline V gene, CDR1 is SGHDN and CDR2 is FVKESK. CDR3 DNA: TGTGCCAGCAGCCAAGAGACTAGCGGGAAGTACGAGCAGTACTTC. Translating it yields CASSQETSGKYEQYF.

J is TRBJ1-1 and V is TRBV2; D remains unclear. The CDR3 has 14 amino acids. V was trimmed by 3 bases and J by 1 base, leaving 9 bases between them. Germline values: CDR1 SNHLY, CDR2 FYNNEI. CDR3 sequence (DNA): TGTGCCAGCAGTGAGAGGGCCGGGAACACTGAAGCTTTCTTT. Amino acid sequence: CASSERAGNTEAFF.

On this clone itself: The sample has other DNA sequences that encode this CDR3 too. The V gene is TRBV6-5, the J gene TRBJ1-2; weak D call: TRBD1 (6 bases). CDR3 length: 15 amino acids. The germline CDR1 and CDR2 sequences are MNHEY and SVGAGI. V dropped 0 bases and J dropped 5 bases, with 13 bases sitting between them. The chain's CDR3 is CASSYSDSQLYGYTF. The CDR3 coding sequence is TGTGCCAGCAGTTACTCGGACAGTCAGCTTTATGGCTACACCTTC.

The chain couples TRBV5-6 to TRBJ2-1, with TRBD2 identical over 12 bases. Germline loops: CDR1 SGHDT, CDR2 YYEEEE. This CDR3 has 18 residues. V was clipped by 4 bases and J by 0 bases; unmatched bases: 8. The DNA of the CDR3 is TGTGCCAGCAGCCCGGGACTAGCGGGCCTGAGCTCCTACAATGAGCAGTTCTTC. Amino acids: CASSPGLAGLSSYNEQFF.

The gene calls are TRBV27 and TRBJ2-1; 9 positions agree with TRBD2. Germline lookup yields CDR1 MNHEY and CDR2 SMNVEV (reference sequence). The ends lost 4 bases at V and 0 bases at J; junction bases unmatched: 10. CDR3 size: 18 residues. The CDR3, as DNA: TGTGCCAGCAGTTCCTTCCGTAGCGGGAGTCCCTCCTACAATGAGCAGTTCTTC. Protein: CASSSFRSGSPSYNEQFF.

The chain carries TRBV5-1 and TRBJ2-1; 9 positions agree with TRBD1. Germline values: CDR1 SGHRS, CDR2 YFSETQ. V gave up 0 bases and J gave up 8 bases; unmatched junction bases: 6. This CDR3 has 15 residues. Here the CDR3 reads CASSLATGGVDEQFF. In DNA, the CDR3 is TGCGCCAGCAGCTTGGCAACAGGGGGCGTGGATGAGCAGTTCTTC.

In DNA, the CDR3 is TGTGCCAGCAGCCTCGGGGAGGGCAGTGACACTGAAGCTTTCTTT. This encodes CASSLGEGSDTEAFF. The chain joins TRBV28 to TRBJ1-1, with no clear D. Germline CDR1 and CDR2: MDHEN and SYDVKM. Trimming stripped 6 bases from V and 3 bases from J, with 17 bases between. The CDR3 is 15 residues long.

The genes are TRBV7-9 and TRBJ2-3; 7 positions match TRBD2. This CDR3 has 15 amino acids. CDR1 and CDR2 (germline): SEHNR, FQNEAQ (reference sequence). With V trimmed by 5 bases and J by 6 bases, 11 bases remained unmatched. The CDR3 here is CASSLTGGTLDTQYF. In nucleotides, the CDR3 is TGTGCCAGCAGCCTCACCGGGGGGACCCTGGATACGCAGTATTTT.

CDR3 sequence (DNA): TGTGCCAGCAGCCACCAGGGGGGGTCCTCCTACGAGCAGTACTTC. This encodes CASSHQGGSSYEQYF. The chain is built from TRBV11-3 and TRBJ2-7; D possibly uses TRBD1 or TRBD2 (7 bases each). The CDR3 is made up of 15 amino acids. CDR1 is SGHNT, CDR2 YENEEA, per germline. The ends were cut back, 5 bases at V and 0 bases at J, with 14 bases in the middle. The whole variable domain, remainder taken from reference TRBV11-3 and TRBJ2-7, is EAGVVQSPRYKIIEKKQPVAFWCNPISGHNTLYWYLQNLGQGPELLIRYENEEAVDDSQLPKDRFSAERLKGVDSTLKIQPAELGDSAVYLCASSHQGGSSYEQYFGPGTRLTVT.

This clone was counted once. The chain is built from TRBV6-7 and TRBJ2-3; D gene ambiguous. TRBV6-7 is marked as an open reading frame, function uncertain. V lost 5 bases, J lost 4 bases, and 13 bases lay in between. The CDR3 runs 14 residues. The CDR3 DNA reads TGTGCCAGCAGTGTAGCTCTGGGTGCAGATACGCAGTATTTT. Its translation is CASSVALGADTQYF.

This clone was counted a single time. This sequence joins TRBV7-6 and TRBJ1-1, with D hard to call. Trimming cost V 5 bases and J 3 bases, with 16 bases left between them. The CDR3 totals 15 residues. CDR1 is SGHVS, CDR2 FNYEAQ, per germline. In DNA, the CDR3 is TGTGCCAGCAGCCTCCACCCGCGTTGGGACACTGAAGCTTTCTTT. Residues: CASSLHPRWDTEAFF.

This chain uses TRBV5-5 with TRBJ2-1; possibly TRBD1 for D (6 bases). Germline assignment: CDR1 SGHKS and CDR2 YYEKEE (reference sequence). Deletions cut 4 bases from V and 6 bases from J, with 14 bases between. The CDR3 covers 14 residues. CDR3 DNA: TGTGCCAGCAGCCTGACAGGAGGAAGCAATGAGCAGTTCTTC. This sequence encodes CASSLTGGSNEQFF.

The chain combines TRBV7-9 with TRBJ1-2; no definite D call. CDR3 length equals 16 residues. The V gene lost 1 base and the J gene lost 5 bases, with 17 bases spanning the gap. Germline V lookup: CDR1 SEHNR, CDR2 FQNEAQ (reference sequence). Here the CDR3 reads CASSLVVGGPAYGYTF. As DNA, the CDR3 is TGTGCCAGCAGCTTAGTTGTAGGCGGACCCGCTTATGGCTACACCTTC. Variable domain in full (rest from reference TRBV7-9 and TRBJ1-2): DTGVSQNPRHKITKRGQNVTFRCDPISEHNRLYWYRQTLGQGPEFLTYFQNEAQLEKSRLLSDRFSAERPKGSFSTLEIQRTEQGDSAMYLCASSLVVGGPAYGYTFGSGTRLTVV.

The chain links TRBV5-1 to TRBJ2-7, with 10 bases fitting TRBD2. Unmatched junction bases numbered 10, after V lost 4 bases and J lost 6 bases. The CDR3 covers 15 residues. In germline, CDR1 is SGHRS, CDR2 YFSETQ. The CDR3: CASSATSGWSAEQYF. The CDR3 bases are TGCGCCAGCAGCGCGACTAGCGGGTGGTCCGCCGAGCAGTACTTC.

V gene TRBV27 combines with J gene TRBJ2-5; 9 positions match TRBD2. This CDR3 is built from 15 residues. J gave up 2 bases and V 5 bases, and 6 bases lay outside the gene matches. CDR1 MNHEY and CDR2 SMNVEV come from the germline V gene (reference sequence). CDR3 in DNA: TGTGCCAGCAGTCCCCCAGCGGGAGGTCAAGAGACCCAGTACTTC. Translated: CASSPPAGGQETQYF.

The J gene is TRBJ2-7, the V gene TRBV18; D is possibly TRBD2 (5 bases). Germline loops: CDR1 KGHSH, CDR2 LQKENI. The V and J ends lost 3 bases and 6 bases respectively, with 15 bases between them. CDR3 length equals 14 residues. The CDR3 spells CASSPAGLGPEQYF. Here the CDR3 DNA reads TGTGCCAGCTCACCGGCTGGACTTGGTCCCGAGCAGTACTTC.

The chain recombines TRBV6-5 with TRBJ1-1; D is undetermined. Trimming shortened V by 8 bases and J by 7 bases, and 14 bases separated the two germline ends. CDR1 and CDR2 (germline): MNHEY, SVGAGI. The CDR3 has 12 residues. In nucleotides, the CDR3 is TGTGCCAGCGGTCGGGAGGGTTTTGAAGCTTTCTTT. This gives the protein CASGREGFEAFF.

About this clone: The sample carries other DNA sequences with the same CDR3. The V and J genes are TRBV27 and TRBJ1-1; 7 bases match TRBD1. The CDR3 runs 14 residues. Germline V gives CDR1 MNHEY, CDR2 SMNVEV (reference sequence). With V trimmed by 2 bases and J by 5 bases, 5 bases remained unmatched. The CDR3 protein is CASSLGGGRTEAFF. The CDR3 DNA reads as TGTGCCAGCAGTTTAGGAGGGGGCCGGACTGAAGCTTTCTTT.

The rearrangement joins TRBV4-1 to TRBJ2-7; perhaps TRBD1 as D (5 bases). The germline V and J ends were trimmed by 1 base and 3 bases, with 16 bases remaining between them. Germline CDR1 reads MGHRA; CDR2 reads YSYEKL. The CDR3 runs 16 residues. The DNA of the CDR3 is TGCGCCAGCAGCCAAGGAGAAGGGCTAAGGGGCTACGAGCAGTACTTC. Translation gives CASSQGEGLRGYEQYF.

The gene calls are TRBV19 and TRBJ2-2; D not certain. Trimming removed 5 bases from V and 8 bases from J, with 3 bases in between. Germline V gives CDR1 LNHDA, CDR2 SQIVND (reference sequence). CDR3 size: 10 residues. The CDR3 DNA reads TGTGCCAGTAGTCCAGGGGAGCTGTTTTTT. Translated: CASSPGELFF. The entire variable domain, with the rest obtained from reference TRBV19 and TRBJ2-2, is as follows: DGGITQSPKYLFRKEGQNVTLSCEQNLNHDAMYWYRQDPGQGLRLIYYSQIVNDFQKGDIAEGYSVSREKKESFPLTVTSAQKNPTAFYLCASSPGELFFGEGSRLTVL.

The chain couples TRBV5-1 to TRBJ2-5, with 10 bases identical to TRBD2. The end of the DNA aligns better with TRBJ2-7, so the J call may be wrong. The CDR3 has 16 residues. The V gene's germline CDR1 is SGHRS and CDR2 YFSETQ. CDR3 residues: CASSLAASGSRYEQYF. The DNA for the CDR3 is TGCGCCAGCAGCTTGGCCGCTAGCGGGAGTAGGTACGAGCAGTACTTC.

For this clone: This CDR3 is also generated by other DNA sequences in the sample. The chain recombines TRBV27 with TRBJ2-1; the match to TRBD2 covers 12 bases. The CDR3 is made up of 15 amino acids. The V and J ends lost 4 bases and 7 bases, in that order; junction bases with no gene match: 5. CDR1 MNHEY and CDR2 SMNVEV come from the germline V gene (reference sequence). CDR3 nucleotide sequence: TGTGCCAGCAGTTGGACTAGCGGGAACTATAATGAGCAGTTCTTC. The encoded protein is CASSWTSGNYNEQFF.

This clone was detected only once. This sequence joins TRBV9 and TRBJ2-4; D gene uncertain. There are 14 residues in the CDR3. From germline, CDR1 is SGDLS and CDR2 YYNGEE. V lost 3 bases and J lost 2, with 9 bases in between. The CDR3 region has the DNA TGTGCCAGCAGCGGGTCGTCGACCAAAAACATTCAGTACTTC. Residues: CASSGSSTKNIQYF.

This rearrangement joins TRBV6-4 to TRBJ1-2, with a weak D call TRBD1 (6 bases). Trimming took off 6 bases at V and 8 bases at J, with 22 bases between the two ends. Germline V gene sequence: CDR1 MRHNA, CDR2 SNTAGT. The CDR3 spans 15 residues. CDR3 protein: CASSADRGGGNGYTF. CDR3 in DNA: TGTGCCAGCAGCGCCGACCGGGGTGGGGGCAACGGCTACACCTTC.

This rearrangement joins TRBV10-2 to TRBJ2-7; D not certain. The CDR3 extends over 12 amino acids. Between the trimmed V and J ends, which lost 3 bases and 3 bases, there was a span of 6 bases. The germline CDR1 and CDR2 sequences are WSHSY and SAAADI. The CDR3 loop is CASSEFGYEQYF. In DNA, the CDR3 is TGCGCCAGCAGTGAATTCGGCTACGAGCAGTACTTC.

V and J are TRBV5-6 and TRBJ1-1; D not certain. Looked up from germline, CDR1 is SGHDT and CDR2 is YYEEEE. The CDR3 sequence is 13 residues long. V gave up 2 bases and J gave up 1 base, with 6 bases separating them. As DNA, the CDR3 is TGTGCCAGCAGCTTTATTGGGAACACTGAAGCTTTCTTT. The encoded protein is CASSFIGNTEAFF.

This clone has a single count. This chain connects TRBV9 to TRBJ2-1; 14 bases are a match to TRBD2. Per germline, CDR1 SGDLS and CDR2 YYNGEE. This CDR3 comprises 17 residues. With 4 bases clipped from V and 8 bases from J, the junction kept 11 bases outside the gene matches. CDR3 protein: CASSTQTSGRAKYEQFF. CDR3 DNA sequence: TGTGCCAGCAGCACCCAGACTAGCGGGAGGGCCAAGTATGAGCAGTTCTTC.

The chain links TRBV28 to TRBJ2-3; possible D gene TRBD2, 6 bases. In germline, CDR1 is MDHEN, CDR2 SYDVKM. The CDR3 is 13 residues long. V was cut by 5 bases and J by 4 bases, with 10 bases left in between. The DNA of the CDR3 is TGTGCCAGCAGTGTGGGAGGCGCAGATACGCAGTATTTT. It translates to CASSVGGADTQYF.

The chain couples TRBV27 to TRBJ1-1, with D tentatively TRBD1 (6 bases). Germline V gene lookup returns CDR1 MNHEY and CDR2 SMNVEV (reference sequence). V was cut by 5 bases and J by 4 bases, with 17 bases left in between. This CDR3 region has 15 residues. CDR3 region: CASSLAQGGGTEAFF. DNA for the CDR3: TGTGCCAGCAGTCTAGCGCAAGGGGGGGGCACTGAAGCTTTCTTT.

The CDR3 loop reads CASSPIPRGQETQYF. CDR3 bases: TGTGCCAGCAGCCCGATTCCCAGGGGGCAGGAGACCCAGTACTTC. The rearrangement uses TRBV14 and TRBJ2-5, with TRBD1 matching 8 bases. Germline V gene lookup returns CDR1 SGHDN and CDR2 FVKESK. This CDR3 comprises 15 residues. Trimming took 4 bases from V and 5 from J; bases not matched to a gene: 9.

In DNA form, the CDR3 reads TGTGCCAGCAGTTTCTTCGACAGGGAAGAGACCCAGTACTTC. This translates into CASSFFDREETQYF. The V gene is TRBV27, the J gene TRBJ2-5; 7 nucleotides agree with TRBD1. CDR1 MNHEY and CDR2 SMNVEV come from the germline V gene (reference sequence). The length of the CDR3 is 14 residues. After removal of 3 bases from V and 3 bases from J, the junction contained 4 bases not matched to a gene.